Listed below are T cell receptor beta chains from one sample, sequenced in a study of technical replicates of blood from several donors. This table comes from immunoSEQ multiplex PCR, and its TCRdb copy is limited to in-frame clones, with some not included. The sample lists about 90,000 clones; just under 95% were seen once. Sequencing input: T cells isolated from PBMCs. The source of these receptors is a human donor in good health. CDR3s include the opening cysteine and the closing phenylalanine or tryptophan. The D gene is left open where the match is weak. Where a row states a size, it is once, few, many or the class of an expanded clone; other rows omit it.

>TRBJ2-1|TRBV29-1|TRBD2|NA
TGCAGCGTTGAATCCCGACTAGCGGGTGCTTACAATGAGCAGTTCTTC
CSVESRLAGAYNEQFF
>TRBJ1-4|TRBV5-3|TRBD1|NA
TGTGCCAGAAGCTTCCGGACAGGGATGAGGGGAAAACTGTTTTTT
CARSFRTGMRGKLFF
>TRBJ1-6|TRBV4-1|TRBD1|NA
TGCGCCAGCAGCCAATCATCGGACAGGGTTAATTCACCCCTCCACTTT
CASSQSSDRVNSPLHF
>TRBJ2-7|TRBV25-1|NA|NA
TGTGCCAGCAGTGTCGAGCACTACGAGCAGTACTTC
CASSVEHYEQYF
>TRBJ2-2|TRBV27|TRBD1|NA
TGTGCCAGCAGGCATAGTAAGACAGGGGGCTTAAACACCGGGGAGCTGTTTTTT
CASRHSKTGGLNTGELFF
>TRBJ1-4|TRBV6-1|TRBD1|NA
TGTGCCAGCAGTGGTGACAGGGGGTTAGCTAATGAAAAACTGTTTTTT
CASSGDRGLANEKLFF
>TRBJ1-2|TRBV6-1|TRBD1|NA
TGTGCCAGCAGTCTGGGACAGAACTATGGCTACACCTTC
CASSLGQNYGYTF
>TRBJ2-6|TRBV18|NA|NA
TGTGCCAGCTCACCGGAGCCTGGGGCCAACGTCCTGACTTTC
CASSPEPGANVLTF
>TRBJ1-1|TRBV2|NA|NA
TGTGCCAGCAGTGTAAGACACTTGAACACTGAAGCTTTCTTT
CASSVRHLNTEAFF
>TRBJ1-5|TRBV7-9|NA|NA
TGTGCCAGCAGCCAGGGTTCGGGGAAGGGGGAGAGCAATCAGCCCCAGCATTTT
CASSQGSGKGESNQPQHF
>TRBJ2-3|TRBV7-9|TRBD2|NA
TGTGCCAGCAGCTTAGCGAGGTCTAGCGGGAACCCAGATACGCAGTATTTT
CASSLARSSGNPDTQYF
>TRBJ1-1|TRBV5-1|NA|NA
TGCGCCAGCAGCTTCTCAGGGTCCCCTGAAGCTTTCTTT
CASSFSGSPEAFF
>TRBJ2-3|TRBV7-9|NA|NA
TGTGCCAGCAGTCAACTCGGGCGGGTGTTCACAGATACGCAGTATTTT
CASSQLGRVFTDTQYF
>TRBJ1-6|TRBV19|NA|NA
TGTGCCAGTAGTTTGGCGGGTAGAAATTCACCCCTCCACTTT
CASSLAGRNSPLHF
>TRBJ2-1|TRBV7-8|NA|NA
TGTGCCAGCAGCTCCGGGGGCTCCTACAATGAGCAGTTCTTC
CASSSGGSYNEQFF
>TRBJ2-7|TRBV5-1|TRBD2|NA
TGCGCCAGCAGCTTGGTTTCGACTAGCTGGAACGAGCAGTACTTC
CASSLVSTSWNEQYF
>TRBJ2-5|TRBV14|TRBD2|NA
TGTGCCAGCAGCCAAGGATTTGGACTAGCGGGAATGAAAGAGACCCAGTACTTC
CASSQGFGLAGMKETQYF
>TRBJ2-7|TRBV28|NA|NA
TGTGCCAGCAGTTTGGCCAGGGTCTACGAGCAGTACTTC
CASSLARVYEQYF
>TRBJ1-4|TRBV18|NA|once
TGTGCCAGCTCACGGCCGACAGGTCACCTCGGGGTGATGAAAAAACTGTTTTTT
CASSRPTGHLGVMKKLFF
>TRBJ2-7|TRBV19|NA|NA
TGTGCCAGTAGTATGGGGCAGACCTACGAGCAGTACTTC
CASSMGQTYEQYF
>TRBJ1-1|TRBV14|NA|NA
TGTGCCAGCAGCCAAGATCTTACGGCCAGTAGTCGCCGCCGAACTTATAGCGCTGAAGCTTTCTTT
CASSQDLTASSRRRTYSAEAFF
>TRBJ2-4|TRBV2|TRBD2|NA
TGTGCCAGCAGCACTAGCGGGAGTGGGTGGGGCAAAAACATTCAGTACTTC
CASSTSGSGWGKNIQYF